This TCR beta chain was captured by sequencing in a study of cytomegalovirus exposure and HLA in healthy donors. The primer mix had 60 Vbeta and 13 Jbeta primers. Here immunoSEQ multiplex PCR was the method, and the copy in TCRdb shows in-frame clones only, minus some. Of more than 80,000 clones detected, around nine tenths appear once; the ten largest clones hold about 8.6%. The V end was cut by 0 bases, the J end by 9 bases, with 16 bases between. CDR1 and CDR2 from the germline V gene are SGHRS and YFSETQ. The CDR3 is 15 amino acids. V usage is TRBV5-1 and J usage is TRBJ2-1; tentative D call: TRBD2 (5 bases). Sequences were obtained from PBMCs. The TCR originated in a young man in good health and CMV-seropositive. The CDR3 protein is CASSLVLGGFGEQFF. The CDR3 coding sequence is TGCGCCAGCAGCTTGGTCCTAGGCGGGTTTGGTGAGCAGTTCTTC. The variable domain in full, with the rest retrieved from reference TRBV5-1 and TRBJ2-1, is KAGVTQTPRYLIKTRGQQVTLSCSPISGHRSVSWYQQTPGQGLQFLFEYFSETQRNKGNFPGRFSGRQFSNSRSEMNVSTLELGDSALYLCASSLVLGGFGEQFFGPGTRLTVL.